Each of the 10 T cell receptor beta chains below was sequenced from the same sample in a study of identical twins (dated by TCRdb to the mid-2010s). Library construction relied on 5' RACE. Sequencer: Illumina HiSeq 2000. TCRdb passed the public sequencing reads through fastp at Q25 and MiXCR, retaining productive beta sequences. Rows matching on CDR3 protein sequence are summarized as one entry with the most common DNA and genes. The sample contains around 1.7 million distinct CDR3 sequences, roughly 35% of them found a single time. The ten most abundant clones make up about 0.27% of the sample. Material for sequencing was cord blood. The receptors were sampled from a newborn girl in good health.

This clonotype was counted at least ten times. This chain joins TRBV27 and TRBJ2-6, with D tentatively TRBD1 (5 bases). The CDR3 loop spans 14 amino acids. In germline, CDR1 is MNHEY, CDR2 SMNVEV (reference sequence). The germline V and J ends were trimmed by 6 bases and 1 base, with 7 bases remaining between them. This chain's CDR3 is CASSRVSGANVLTF. CDR3 nucleotide sequence: TGTGCCAGCAGCAGGGTTTCTGGGGCCAACGTCCTGACTTTC.

This clonotype was seen a few times. The J gene is TRBJ1-6, the V gene TRBV11-2, with TRBD1 identical over 8 bases. V dropped 5 bases and J dropped 6; count of bases not matched to a gene: 9. CDR1 and CDR2 from the germline V gene are SGHAT and FQNNGV. The CDR3 extends over 16 amino acids. In nucleotides, the CDR3 is TGTGCCAGCAGCCGTTACAGGGACAGGAGTAATTCACCCCTCCACTTT. Translating it yields CASSRYRDRSNSPLHF. Full variable domain (remainder filled in from reference TRBV11-2 and TRBJ1-6): EAGVAQSPRYKIIEKRQSVAFWCNPISGHATLYWYQQILGQGPKLLIQFQNNGVVDDSQLPKDRFSAERLKGVDSTLKIQPAKLEDSAVYLCASSRYRDRSNSPLHFGNGTRLTVT.

The chain employs TRBV10-3 and TRBJ1-5; D perhaps matches TRBD1 (6 bases). Trimming shortened V by 2 bases and J by 4 bases, and 15 bases separated the two germline ends. Germline CDR1 reads ENHRY; CDR2 reads SYGVKD. This CDR3 has 16 amino acids. Written as DNA, the CDR3 is TGTGCCATCAGTGAGGATTCGGGGGCGAGGAATCAGCCCCAGCATTTT. Protein product: CAISEDSGARNQPQHF.

The chain joins TRBV27 to TRBJ2-6, with TRBD1 as a possible D gene (7 bases). The CDR3 sequence is 21 residues long. CDR1 and CDR2 from the germline V gene are MNHEY and SMNVEV (reference sequence). Trimming took off 4 bases at V and 0 bases at J, with 25 bases between the two ends. CDR3 DNA sequence: TGTGCCAGCAGTTCCCCCCGAGGGGGCGGGATAAAGGTCTCTGGGGCCAACGTCCTGACTTTC. This gives the protein CASSSPRGGGIKVSGANVLTF. The full variable domain, completed using reference TRBV27 and TRBJ2-6, is EAQVTQNPRYLITVTGKKLTVTCSQNMNHEYMSWYRQDPGLGLRQIYYSMNVEVTDKGDVPEGYKVSRKEKRNFPLILESPSPNQTSLYFCASSSPRGGGIKVSGANVLTFGAGSRLTVL.

On this clonotype: Being one base from a much bigger clone, this may be a read error. V and J are TRBV28 and TRBJ1-6, with unresolved D. V gave up 3 bases and J gave up 5 bases, with 11 bases separating them. CDR1 is MDHEN and CDR2 is SYDVKM in the germline V gene. CDR3 size: 15 residues. For the CDR3, the DNA is TGTGCCAGCAGTTTGCCCGGCAGGAATAATTCACCCCTCCACTTT. It encodes CASSLPGRNNSPLHF.

The chain carries TRBV6-6 and TRBJ1-4, with 8 bases that match TRBD1. Germline CDR1 MNHNY, CDR2 SVGAGI (reference sequence). The CDR3 sequence is 17 residues long. With 5 bases clipped from V and 2 bases from J, the junction kept 10 bases outside the gene matches. The CDR3 region is CASSLGTGGGTNEKLFF. DNA of the CDR3: TGTGCCAGCAGTCTTGGGACAGGTGGGGGCACTAATGAAAAACTGTTTTTT.

This clonotype was counted only a few times. This sequence joins TRBV27 and TRBJ2-1; unclear D gene. This CDR3 is built from 13 residues. CDR1 MNHEY and CDR2 SMNVEV come from the germline V gene (reference sequence). CDR3 bases: TGTGCTTCTAATCGGGCCAATGACAATGAGCAGTTCTTC. Translating it yields CASNRANDNEQFF.

This clonotype was seen only once. The chain recombines TRBV24-1 with TRBJ2-3; 10 nucleotides agree with TRBD2. Losses at the gene ends were 3 bases for V and 4 bases for J; bases not matched to a gene: 9. Germline CDR1 and CDR2: KGHDR and SFDVKD. This CDR3 region has 17 residues. In DNA, the CDR3 is TGTGCCACCAGTGATCCAATGTTAGCGGGAGGCCCAGATACGCAGTATTTT. It encodes CATSDPMLAGGPDTQYF.

In its sample, this clonotype was seen a few times. V is TRBV20-1 and J is TRBJ2-1, with D perhaps TRBD2 (6 bases). The CDR3 has 12 amino acids. The V end was cut by 6 bases, the J end by 5 bases, with 11 bases between. CDR1 is DFQATT and CDR2 is SNEGSKA in the germline V gene (reference sequence). CDR3 nucleotides: TGCAGTGCCCAAACGGGGGACAATGAGCAGTTCTTC. This translates into CSAQTGDNEQFF.

V gene TRBV3-1 combines with J gene TRBJ2-1; 8 bases align to TRBD2. Matching the DNA end better, TRBJ2-7 makes the J call doubtful. This CDR3 comprises 13 residues. Germline V CDR1 and CDR2: LGHDT, YNNKEL (reference sequence). CDR3 in DNA: TGTGCCAGCAGCCAAGATAGCGGGAACGAGCAGTACGTC. This encodes CASSQDSGNEQYV.